What follows are 8 T cell receptor beta chains derived from one specimen sequenced in a study of PD-1 blockade in classical Hodgkin lymphoma. Only in-frame clones appear in the TCRdb table, and some are missing; sequencing was by immunoSEQ multiplex PCR. The sample holds around 92,000 clones, under 85% seen once. Documented time point: cycle 4 day 1 (C4D1), after less than 7 weeks of nivolumab. Every patient relapsed after autologous stem cell transplantation, and brentuximab vedotin exposure varied. Source: peripheral blood mononuclear cells (PBMCs), taken before the fourth cycle of nivolumab. These receptors were taken from a human donor with classical Hodgkin lymphoma.

The chain carries TRBV5-1 and TRBJ2-5, with D possibly matching TRBD2 (8 bases). V was pared by 4 bases and J by 4 bases, with 17 bases between. Germline V lookup: CDR1 SGHRS, CDR2 YFSETQ. There are 15 residues in the CDR3. CDR3 sequence reads: CASSPSGGGTETQYF. CDR3 DNA: TGCGCCAGCAGCCCGTCGGGAGGGGGCACAGAGACCCAGTACTTC.

V and J are TRBV30 and TRBJ2-7; D unclear. Germline CDR1 reads GTSNPN; CDR2 reads SVGIG (reference sequence). With 1 base removed from V and 5 bases from J, the gap between germline ends came to 12 bases. This CDR3 region has 13 residues. The CDR3 loop is CAWSEALRNEQYF. CDR3 DNA sequence: TGTGCCTGGAGTGAGGCCTTGAGGAACGAGCAGTACTTC.

Of note for this clone: This CDR3 is also generated by other DNA sequences in the sample. The chain combines TRBV7-9 with TRBJ1-2; TRBD1 might be the D (5 bases). The CDR3 has 13 amino acids. CDR1 and CDR2 (germline): SEHNR, FQNEAQ (reference sequence). Trimming removed 1 base at V and 2 bases at J, with 5 bases between. This CDR3 reads CASSLEGNYGYTF. CDR3 bases: TGTGCCAGCAGCTTAGAGGGGAACTATGGCTACACCTTC.

The chain recombines TRBV7-7 with TRBJ2-2, with a possible D match to TRBD2 (5 bases). Germline V lookup: CDR1 SSHAT, CDR2 FNYEAQ (reference sequence). Trimming cost V 2 bases and J 4 bases, with 8 bases left between them. This CDR3 is built from 14 residues. The CDR3, as DNA: TGTGCCAGCAGCTTAACTAGTCGCACCGGGGAGCTGTTTTTT. This translates into CASSLTSRTGELFF. Full variable domain (outside the CDR3, taken from reference TRBV7-7 and TRBJ2-2): GAGVSQSPRYKVTKRGQDVTLRCDPISSHATLYWYQQALGQGPEFLTYFNYEAQPDKSGLPSDRFSAERPEGSISTLTIQRTEQRDSAMYRCASSLTSRTGELFFGEGSRLTVL.

This clone was seen more than once but under ten times. DNA for the CDR3: TGCGCCAGCAGCTTACTAGCGGGAGACTACGAGCAGTACTTC. Protein sequence: CASSLLAGDYEQYF. V usage is TRBV5-1 and J usage is TRBJ2-7; 11 bases map to TRBD2. The germline gives CDR1 SGHRS, CDR2 YFSETQ. The J segment lost 3 bases and the V segment lost 2 bases, leaving 1 base of the junction unmatched. The CDR3 extends over 14 amino acids.

The V gene is TRBV7-9, the J gene TRBJ2-5; no clear D gene. Trimming took off 0 bases at V and 5 bases at J, with 4 bases between the two ends. Germline loops: CDR1 SEHNR, CDR2 FQNEAQ (reference sequence). The CDR3 extends over 12 amino acids. The CDR3 bases are TGTGCCAGCAGCTTAGCGCTGGAGACCCAGTACTTC. It codes for CASSLALETQYF. The full variable domain, in which reference TRBV7-9 and TRBJ2-5 provide the parts outside the CDR3, is DTGVSQNPRHKITKRGQNVTFRCDPISEHNRLYWYRQTLGQGPEFLTYFQNEAQLEKSRLLSDRFSAERPKGSFSTLEIQRTEQGDSAMYLCASSLALETQYFGPGTRLLVL.

This clone was detected once. This chain uses TRBV11-2 with TRBJ2-1; no definite D call. Trimming removed 3 bases at V and 3 bases at J, with 15 bases between. Germline V CDR1 and CDR2: SGHAT, FQNNGV. This CDR3 is built from 16 residues. CDR3 protein: CASSLDREFGYNEQFF. CDR3 sequence (DNA): TGTGCCAGCAGCTTGGATAGGGAATTCGGCTACAATGAGCAGTTCTTC.

In this sample, this clone turned up a few times. This chain connects TRBV30 to TRBJ1-1; D is ambiguous. Trimming pared 0 bases from V and 10 bases from J, leaving 12 bases between. The CDR3 sequence is 12 residues long. CDR1 and CDR2 (germline): GTSNPN, SVGIG (reference sequence). For the CDR3, the DNA is TGTGCCTGGAGTGTATCCAGGTCGGGAGCTTTCTTT. Encoded protein: CAWSVSRSGAFF.